The clone carrying this TCR beta chain was detected a few times. With V trimmed by 0 bases and J by 6 bases, 8 bases remained unmatched. CDR1 is MNHEY, CDR2 SVGAGI, per germline. The CDR3 is 17 residues long. TCRdb ran MiXCR on the PCR reads. The sample shows about 12,000 clones, roughly 21% of them seen only once. Ahead of thyroid surgery, no patient had received treatment of any kind. The sample comes from a study of metastatic and nonmetastatic thyroid tumors. Study information: A comparison of repertoires was made across blood and tumor or nodule tissue from malignant and benign thyroid patients.

The sample comprised adjacent normal tissue. This sequence was found in a female donor with papillary thyroid cancer or a benign thyroid nodule (not recorded which). Some clones in this sample may be carry-over from other donors' samples. The chain is built from TRBV6-5 and TRBJ1-6; the match to TRBD1 covers 7 bases. The CDR3, as DNA: TGTGCCAGCAGTTACTCGAGGGGGCCATCGGCTAATTCACCCCTCCACTTT. Translating gives CASSYSRGPSANSPLHF.